What follows are 19 T cell receptor beta chains derived from one specimen sequenced in a study of regulatory T cells in long-lasting Graves disease. HTBI primers from iRepertoire and Arm-PCR of CDR3 regions yielded the TCR beta libraries. Via MiXCR, TCRdb re-called the multiplex PCR reads, giving one row per CDR3 protein. There are 400,000 to 500,000 distinct CDR3 sequences in the sample; around 20% occur only once, and about 13% lies in the top ten. Time point here: persistent/refractory GD, antithyroid drugs over 5 years with positive TRAb. Making the TCR library involved RNA that had been extracted from PBMCs. Sample: peripheral blood mononuclear cells (PBMCs), taken when the disease was refractory, from a patient treated with antithyroid drugs. These receptors were obtained from a female donor with Graves disease.

This clonotype was detected ten times or more. The chain couples TRBV28 to TRBJ1-5; D remains unclear. With 2 bases removed from V and 3 bases from J, the gap between germline ends came to 11 bases. This CDR3 spans 15 amino acids. Germline assignment: CDR1 MDHEN and CDR2 SYDVKM. The CDR3 sequence: CASSLMDRLNQPQHF. The CDR3 region has the DNA TGTGCCAGCAGTTTAATGGACCGACTCAATCAGCCCCAGCATTTT.

At least ten counts were recorded for this clonotype. This chain connects TRBV11-2 to TRBJ1-6, with TRBD1 as a possible D gene (5 bases). CDR1 is SGHAT, CDR2 FQNNGV, per germline. The V gene lost 10 bases and the J gene lost 1 base, with 17 bases spanning the gap. This CDR3 is 16 amino acids long. The CDR3, as DNA: TGTGCCATACGGCCGGGGGGAACTTCCTATAATTCACCCCTCCACTTT. Translated: CAIRPGGTSYNSPLHF.

This clonotype was recorded at least ten times. The chain is built from TRBV28 and TRBJ2-5; D might be TRBD1 or TRBD2, each matching 5 bases. V lost 5 bases to trimming and J lost 0 bases, with 16 bases between them. The CDR3 consists of 16 residues. CDR1 MDHEN and CDR2 SYDVKM come from the germline V gene. CDR3 sequence: CASSPWGRGDQETQYF. DNA of the CDR3: TGTGCCAGCAGTCCCTGGGGCCGGGGAGACCAAGAGACCCAGTACTTC.

This clonotype was observed many times. The V and J genes are TRBV10-3 and TRBJ2-5, with 14 bases lining up with TRBD2. CDR1 and CDR2 from the germline V gene are ENHRY and SYGVKD. The V gene end was trimmed by 5 bases and the J gene end by 5 bases; junction bases not matched to a gene: 4. This CDR3 has 15 residues. CDR3: CAISRGLAGEETQYF. CDR3 nucleotides: TGTGCCATCAGTAGGGGACTAGCGGGAGAGGAGACCCAGTACTTC.

The chain uses TRBV13 and TRBJ2-2; 8 nucleotides align to TRBD1. V was pared by 6 bases and J by 6 bases, with 12 bases of the junction left unmatched. Germline assignment: CDR1 PRHDT and CDR2 FYEKMQ (reference sequence). This CDR3 region has 16 residues. The CDR3 DNA reads TGTGCCAGCAGTCCCCGGGACAGGAGCTTTGCCGGGGAGCTGTTTTTT. Its protein product is CASSPRDRSFAGELFF.

The J gene is TRBJ1-1, the V gene TRBV19, with D hard to call. Trimming pared 4 bases from V and 7 bases from J, leaving 7 bases between. Germline CDR1 LNHDA, CDR2 SQIVND (reference sequence). The CDR3 covers 11 residues. This chain's CDR3 is CASSTRYEAFF. The CDR3 region has the DNA TGTGCCAGTAGTACGAGATATGAAGCTTTCTTT.

The gene calls are TRBV12-3 or TRBV12-4 and TRBJ2-3; no definite D call. V was trimmed by 8 bases and J by 6 bases, leaving 12 bases between them. The CDR3 is 12 amino acids. CDR3: CASATDADTQYF. In DNA form, the CDR3 reads TGTGCCAGCGCAACCGACGCGGATACGCAGTATTTT.

This clonotype appeared a few times. The J gene is TRBJ1-6, the V gene TRBV2; a possible D gene is TRBD1 (6 bases). Germline V gene data show CDR1 as SNHLY and CDR2 as FYNNEI. The V and J ends lost 8 bases and 9 bases respectively, with 23 bases between them. The CDR3 is 16 residues long. The CDR3 bases are TGTGCCAGCCTTGGAATAAACAGGGTTCTTGGTTCACCCCTCCACTTT. Translating gives CASLGINRVLGSPLHF.

This clonotype was counted once. Just one base apart from a much larger clone, this may be a read error. The chain has TRBV20-1 and TRBJ1-5; D unclear. V was shortened by 1 base and J by 3 bases, with 7 bases between the two germline ends. This CDR3 spans 13 amino acids. The germline V gene has CDR1 DFQATT and CDR2 SNEGSKA (reference sequence). Here the CDR3 DNA reads TGCAGTGCTAGAGTTAAGAACAATCAGCCCCAGCATTTT. Its protein is CSARVKNNQPQHF.

This clonotype was observed at least ten times. V gene TRBV11-2 combines with J gene TRBJ2-7, with 7 nucleotides matching TRBD1. Germline loops: CDR1 SGHAT, CDR2 FQNNGV. The CDR3 is made up of 15 amino acids. Trimming cost V 5 bases and J 0 bases; bases outside gene matches: 7. CDR3 region: CASSPPTGISYEQYF. The CDR3 region has the DNA TGTGCCAGCAGCCCACCGACAGGGATCTCCTACGAGCAGTACTTC.

To note about this clonotype: This clone may be a read error of a much larger clone one base away. The chain links TRBV30 to TRBJ1-2; 7 positions match TRBD1. V lost 8 bases to trimming and J lost 8 bases; unmatched junction nucleotides: 8. CDR3 length equals 11 residues. CDR1 is GTSNPN, CDR2 SVGIG, per germline (reference sequence). The DNA of the CDR3 is TGTGCCCTCGACAGGGCACAGGGCTACACCTTC. Its protein is CALDRAQGYTF.

The rearrangement uses TRBV19 and TRBJ1-1, with D uncertain. Germline-derived CDR1 and CDR2 are LNHDA and SQIVND (reference sequence). V gave up 2 bases and J gave up 1 base, with 5 bases separating them. The CDR3 is 13 amino acids. CDR3 coding DNA: TGTGCCAGTAGTATACGGGGGAACACTGAAGCTTTCTTT. Translation: CASSIRGNTEAFF.

This chain uses TRBV2 with TRBJ1-2, with 8 nucleotides matching TRBD1. Germline V CDR1 and CDR2: SNHLY, FYNNEI. The CDR3 extends over 15 amino acids. J gave up 0 bases and V 6 bases, and 6 bases lay outside the gene matches. In nucleotides, the CDR3 is TGTGCCAGCAGCCTGATGACAGGGGCTAACTATGGCTACACCTTC. This sequence encodes CASSLMTGANYGYTF.

This sequence joins TRBV12-3 or TRBV12-4 and TRBJ1-2; TRBD1 agrees at 8 bases. CDR3 length: 14 residues. J gave up 4 bases and V 6 bases, and 7 bases lay outside the gene matches. The CDR3 DNA reads as TGTGCCAGCAGCCTTCCCGGGACAGGCTATGGCTACACCTTC. As protein: CASSLPGTGYGYTF.

This clonotype was picked up many times. J is TRBJ1-1 and V is TRBV12-3 or TRBV12-4; possible D gene TRBD1, 6 bases. V lost 3 bases and J lost 2, with 13 bases in between. The CDR3 contains 15 residues. CDR3 in DNA: TGTGCCAGCAGTTTCTACAACAGGGCAAACACTGAAGCTTTCTTT. It codes for CASSFYNRANTEAFF.

The chain has TRBV20-1 and TRBJ2-1; D might be TRBD2 (6 bases). Germline V gene lookup returns CDR1 DFQATT and CDR2 SNEGSKA (reference sequence). V lost 1 base and J lost 4, with 17 bases in between. The CDR3 totals 16 residues. CDR3 sequence: CSARGSVLAEYNEQFF. The CDR3 nucleotides are TGCAGTGCTAGAGGCTCAGTCTTAGCGGAGTACAATGAGCAGTTCTTC.

This clonotype appeared a few times. The chain carries TRBV6-2 or TRBV6-3 and TRBJ2-4; D is perhaps TRBD1 (6 bases). V was pared by 2 bases and J by 2 bases, with 13 bases between. The CDR3 totals 16 residues. The germline V gene has CDR1 MNHEY and CDR2 SVGEGT. The CDR3 is CASSYPQGSTKNIQYF. CDR3 DNA sequence: TGTGCCAGCAGTTACCCCCAGGGGTCGACCAAAAACATTCAGTACTTC.

This clonotype showed up many times. The chain has TRBV28 and TRBJ1-1, with a weak D call TRBD1 (5 bases). Trimming pared 5 bases from V and 2 bases from J, leaving 9 bases between. CDR3 length: 13 residues. Germline CDR1 MDHEN, CDR2 SYDVKM. CDR3 in DNA: TGTGCCAGCAGTCAGGGACCAAACACTGAAGCTTTCTTT. Residues: CASSQGPNTEAFF.

There are many counts of this clonotype. The chain has TRBV28 and TRBJ2-4; D gene ambiguous. The CDR3 is 14 residues long. V was clipped by 10 bases and J by 3 bases, with 16 bases between them. Germline loops: CDR1 MDHEN, CDR2 SYDVKM. DNA of the CDR3: TGTGCCACGAACCGTGGAGTGGGCAAAAACATTCAGTACTTC. Protein sequence: CATNRGVGKNIQYF. Using reference TRBV28 and TRBJ2-4 for the parts outside the CDR3, the full variable domain is DVKVTQSSRYLVKRTGEKVFLECVQDMDHENMFWYRQDPGLGLRLIYFSYDVKMKEKGDIPEGYSVSREKKERFSLILESASTNQTSMYLCATNRGVGKNIQYFGAGTRLSVL.